The clone carrying this T cell receptor beta chain is labeled as medium-sized. The antigen remains undetermined. Other DNA sequences in this sample translate to the same CDR3. TCRdb keeps only in-frame clones here, not all; method: immunoSEQ multiplex PCR. The data hold 25,000 to 35,000 clones, with about 76% observed a single time. Trimming stripped 4 bases from V and 4 bases from J, with 14 bases between. Germline V lookup: CDR1 SGDLS, CDR2 YYNGEE. This CDR3 contains 15 residues. The entry originates in a study of OX40 agonist ivuxolimab in advanced cancers. Findings and limits, study-wide: Both CD4+ and CD8+ T cell populations in blood had undergone clonal expansion by week 6 at 0.1 to 3.0 mg/kg. There were, on average, more expanded clones in CD8+ T cells than in CD4+.

Enrollment shut out patients with autoimmune disease history or systemic immunosuppression. The receptor was isolated from an adult with an advanced solid tumor such as melanoma, head and neck, liver or kidney cancer. Material: CD4+ or CD8+ T cells sorted from blood, obtained in a trial of the OX40 agonist ivuxolimab. This chain uses TRBV9 with TRBJ1-4; weak D call: TRBD1 (6 bases). CDR3 loop: CASSPEGGDNEKLFF. The CDR3 DNA follows: TGTGCCAGCAGCCCGGAGGGGGGGGATAATGAAAAACTGTTTTTT.